The 11 T cell receptor beta chains reported below all come from one sample, sequenced in a study of T cells in localized non-small cell lung cancer. Only in-frame clones appear in the TCRdb table, and some are missing; sequencing was by immunoSEQ multiplex PCR. The sample has roughly 18,000 clones, about four fifths seen once. The sequencing here drew on peripheral blood, taken before any cancer treatment. The receptors here all came from an older female donor with stage I lung adenocarcinoma.

The V call is TRBV6-6, the J call TRBJ1-2, with D maybe TRBD1 (6 bases). Germline lookup yields CDR1 MNHNY and CDR2 SVGAGI (reference sequence). The CDR3 runs to 15 residues. V lost 5 bases, J lost 4 bases, and 17 bases lay in between. CDR3 sequence reads: CASSTQTGTSYGYTF. CDR3 DNA: TGTGCCAGCAGTACGCAAACCGGGACAAGCTATGGCTACACCTTC.

This clone occurred a few times. V usage is TRBV18 and J usage is TRBJ2-3, with D uncertain. With 5 bases removed from V and 0 bases from J, the gap between germline ends came to 12 bases. The CDR3 is 15 amino acids. CDR1 and CDR2 from the germline V gene are KGHSH and LQKENI. The CDR3 nucleotides are TGTGCCAGCTCAATCTTTGACGGTAGCACAGATACGCAGTATTTT. It encodes CASSIFDGSTDTQYF.

The chain uses TRBV5-1 and TRBJ2-7, with TRBD1 as a possible D gene (5 bases). Germline CDR1 SGHRS, CDR2 YFSETQ. V was pared by 4 bases and J by 3 bases, with 17 bases between. The CDR3 contains 15 residues. The CDR3 DNA follows: TGCGCCAGCAGCCTACAGGACCAACGGTTCTACGAGCAGTACTTC. Its protein is CASSLQDQRFYEQYF.

The gene calls are TRBV2 and TRBJ1-1; no clear D. The germline V gene encodes CDR1 SNHLY and CDR2 FYNNEI. The V end lost 4 bases, the J end lost 4 bases, and 10 bases lay between the germline ends. CDR3 length equals 13 residues. The CDR3 sequence: CASSGVSGTEAFF. DNA for the CDR3: TGTGCCAGCAGTGGAGTCTCGGGCACTGAAGCTTTCTTT.

The chain has TRBV10-3 and TRBJ1-1, with TRBD1 matching 8 bases. CDR3 length: 13 amino acids. After removal of 5 bases from V and 10 bases from J, the junction contained 9 bases not matched to a gene. Germline V lookup: CDR1 ENHRY, CDR2 SYGVKD. CDR3 region: CAISKQGGFGAFF. CDR3 sequence (DNA): TGTGCCATCAGTAAACAGGGGGGGTTTGGAGCTTTCTTT.

This clone has a handful of counts. The chain combines TRBV11-2 with TRBJ2-7, with TRBD1 matching 9 bases. The CDR3 contains 13 residues. Germline trimming cut 7 bases from V and 2 bases from J; bases unmatched to any gene: 3. From germline, CDR1 is SGHAT and CDR2 FQNNGV. The CDR3 sequence: CASKGQGTYEQYF. The CDR3 nucleotides read TGTGCCAGCAAGGGACAGGGCACCTACGAGCAGTACTTC. The full variable domain, with the rest looked up from reference TRBV11-2 and TRBJ2-7, is EAGVAQSPRYKIIEKRQSVAFWCNPISGHATLYWYQQILGQGPKLLIQFQNNGVVDDSQLPKDRFSAERLKGVDSTLKIQPAKLEDSAVYLCASKGQGTYEQYFGPGTRLTVT.

This clone occurred once. V and J are TRBV2 and TRBJ1-1; TRBD1 matches at 8 bases. Looked up from germline, CDR1 is SNHLY and CDR2 is FYNNEI. This CDR3 spans 16 amino acids. V shed 1 base, J shed 5 bases, and the junction held 9 bases outside the gene matches. The CDR3 DNA reads TGTGCCAGCAGTGAAGATTCCGGACAGGGAAGGACTGAAGCTTTCTTT. It specifies CASSEDSGQGRTEAFF.

The V gene is TRBV14, the J gene TRBJ2-3; tentative D call: TRBD2 (6 bases). The CDR3 has 15 amino acids. V was cut by 4 bases and J by 8 bases, with 19 bases left in between. Germline CDR1 is SGHDN and CDR2 is FVKESK. The CDR3 reads CASSRRGPPIGTQYF. CDR3 DNA: TGTGCCAGCAGCCGGAGGGGTCCACCCATCGGTACGCAGTATTTT.

The rearrangement uses TRBV4-2 and TRBJ1-3; TRBD1 aligns across 9 bases. CDR3 length: 17 residues. Germline trimming cut 1 base from V and 4 bases from J; bases unmatched to any gene: 8. Looked up from germline, CDR1 is LGHNA and CDR2 is YNFKEQ. CDR3 nucleotides: TGTGCCAGCAGCCAAGCTTTACAGGGGGCCGGAGGAAACACCATATATTTT. Protein product: CASSQALQGAGGNTIYF.

The V call is TRBV19, the J call TRBJ2-7, with D perhaps being TRBD1 or TRBD2 (5 bases each). Trimming took 6 bases from V and 2 from J, leaving 17 bases between them. The germline gives CDR1 LNHDA, CDR2 SQIVND (reference sequence). The length of the CDR3 is 15 residues. The CDR3 reads CASSPSGTPTYEQYF. In nucleotides, the CDR3 is TGTGCCAGTAGCCCCTCCGGGACGCCTACCTACGAGCAGTACTTC.

This rearrangement joins TRBV6-1 to TRBJ1-1; D is unresolved. CDR3 length: 14 residues. CDR1 MNHNS and CDR2 SASEGT come from the germline V gene. The V end lost 1 base, the J end lost 6 bases, and 12 bases lay between the germline ends. CDR3 DNA sequence: TGTGCCAGCAGTGAAGATGGGCGGGTATCTGAAGCTTTCTTT. Encoded protein: CASSEDGRVSEAFF.